The 10 T cell receptor beta chains presented below share a single source sample, sequenced in a study of CD8+CD57+ T cells in acquired aplastic anemia. Sequencing involved patients with CD8+CD57+ cell expansion previously shown by flow cytometry. Genomic DNA, the template, was used for profiling of the TCR beta VDJ and CDR3. TCRdb passed the reads through MiXCR, listing each CDR3 protein once. The sample lists 250,000 to 300,000 distinct CDR3 sequences, 45% to 65% occurring once. Sequenced sample: sorted CD4+, CD8+, or CD8+CD57+ T cells (not recorded which) from PBMCs. The receptors stem from a human donor with aplastic anemia.

This chain links TRBV18 with TRBJ1-1, with D perhaps matching TRBD1 (6 bases). The CDR3 length is 14 residues. The V gene's germline CDR1 is KGHSH and CDR2 LQKENI. V gave up 10 bases and J gave up 2 bases, with 17 bases separating them. CDR3 loop: CATSGGQANTEAFF. CDR3 sequence (DNA): TGTGCCACCTCGGGGGGGCAGGCTAACACTGAAGCTTTCTTT.

The chain is built from TRBV7-9 and TRBJ1-1; D call uncertain. The CDR3 runs to 13 residues. Looked up from germline, CDR1 is SEHNR and CDR2 is FQNEAQ (reference sequence). V was pared by 1 base and J by 6 bases, with 9 bases between. The CDR3 DNA follows: TGTGCCAGCAGCTTAGTAATCAGCGCTGAAGCTTTCTTT. Residues: CASSLVISAEAFF.

V gene TRBV20-1 combines with J gene TRBJ1-1; no clear D gene. Trimming stripped 6 bases from V and 0 bases from J, with 8 bases between. CDR1 is DFQATT and CDR2 is SNEGSKA in the germline V gene (reference sequence). The CDR3 contains 12 residues. The DNA of the CDR3 is TGCAGTGCCCAAACAGTGAACACTGAAGCTTTCTTT. Protein product: CSAQTVNTEAFF.

This clonotype appeared once. V usage is TRBV10-3 and J usage is TRBJ2-7; possibly TRBD2 for D (6 bases). The CDR3 is 17 amino acids. Trimming removed 0 bases at V and 4 bases at J, with 19 bases between. Looked up from germline, CDR1 is ENHRY and CDR2 is SYGVKD. The CDR3, as DNA: TGTGCCATCAGTGAGTCGCGGGGCGGGGAGAACTATTACGAGCAGTACTTC. This gives the protein CAISESRGGENYYEQYF.

This clonotype was detected many times. The CDR3 DNA sequence: TGCGCCAGCAGCCTTAGGTCCGAGATAAACACAGATACGCAGTATTTT. Protein product: CASSLRSEINTDTQYF. The chain recombines TRBV4-1 with TRBJ2-3; no reliable D call. CDR1 is MGHRA, CDR2 YSYEKL, per germline. With 4 bases removed from V and 2 bases from J, the gap between germline ends came to 16 bases. The CDR3 has 16 residues.

The chain is built from TRBV19 and TRBJ1-2, with 8 nucleotides matching TRBD1. This CDR3 has 14 residues. The germline V gene encodes CDR1 LNHDA and CDR2 SQIVND (reference sequence). Trimming took 6 bases from V and 2 from J; bases not matched to a gene: 5. CDR3 protein: CASRAGQGNYGYTF. CDR3 coding DNA: TGTGCCAGTAGAGCCGGACAGGGCAACTATGGCTACACCTTC.

The chain uses TRBV7-2 and TRBJ2-7; 7 nucleotides match TRBD1. The CDR3 is 16 amino acids. V was clipped by 5 bases and J by 7 bases; unmatched bases: 17. In germline, CDR1 is SGHTA, CDR2 FQGNSA. The CDR3 DNA reads TGTGCCAGCAGCCCTTATCCTAAGGGGGCCGCCGGGGAGCAGTACTTC. Amino acids: CASSPYPKGAAGEQYF.

As to this clonotype: One junction end disagrees with the germline gene, perhaps due to a read error. The chain carries TRBV4-1 and TRBJ2-7; the D gene is possibly TRBD1 (5 bases). This CDR3 contains 14 residues. Germline-derived CDR1 and CDR2 are MGHRA and YSYEKL. The CDR3 DNA is TGCGCCAGCAGCCAAGGACAGAGCTCCTACGGGCAGTACTTC. Translating gives CASSQGQSSYGQYF.

This chain connects TRBV5-1 to TRBJ1-6, with TRBD1 identical over 10 bases. CDR3 size: 19 residues. Germline CDR1 reads SGHRS; CDR2 reads YFSETQ. The junction had 17 bases not matched to a gene; V was cut back by 5 bases and J by 6 bases. The CDR3, as DNA: TGCGCCAGCAGTTATACAGGGTCGGGACAGGGGCCCTTTAATTCACCCCTCCACTTT. Protein sequence: CASSYTGSGQGPFNSPLHF.

A remark on this clonotype: The conserved phenylalanine or tryptophan is not found at the CDR3 terminus, so this likely reflects a read error. J is TRBJ1-6 and V is TRBV6-6, with D possibly TRBD1 on 5 matching bases. Trimming left V 4 bases short and J 4 bases short, with 8 bases between. This CDR3 is built from 14 residues. Germline values: CDR1 MNHNY, CDR2 SVGAGI (reference sequence). CDR3 loop: CASSSGNYNSPLHS. The CDR3 DNA reads TGTGCCAGCAGTTCAGGGAATTATAATTCACCCCTCCACTCT.